Following are 15 T cell receptor beta chains from one sample sequenced in a study of T-cell memory formation after mild COVID-19. One entry per CDR3 protein results from TCRdb running MiXCR on the 5' RACE reads. The sample consists of roughly 240,000 distinct CDR3 sequences, approximately 15% of them appearing once. Sequencing input: PBMCs or a T cell subset sorted from them (not recorded which). The source of these receptors is an adult woman who had mild COVID-19 (a few samples of this study predate the infection). Cell type and time point are not known.

V gene TRBV27 combines with J gene TRBJ2-7; D may correspond to TRBD1 or TRBD2 (6 bases each). The CDR3 extends over 14 amino acids. Germline V gene lookup returns CDR1 MNHEY and CDR2 SMNVEV (reference sequence). V lost 7 bases and J lost 3, with 16 bases in between. CDR3 coding DNA: TGTGCCAGCACGTCAATGGGGGGCAACTACGAGCAGTACTTC. Translated: CASTSMGGNYEQYF.

This clonotype was recorded many times. The V call is TRBV4-3, the J call TRBJ2-4; 8 bases agree with TRBD2. J was trimmed by 5 bases and V by 1 base; bases with no gene match: 1. Germline values: CDR1 LGHNA, CDR2 YSLEER. The CDR3 runs 14 residues. The DNA for the CDR3 is TGCGCCAGCAGCCAAGCGGGAGGGCAAAACATTCAGTACTTC. This encodes CASSQAGGQNIQYF.

This clonotype was counted a few times. The gene calls are TRBV4-2 and TRBJ1-5, with D perhaps matching TRBD1 (5 bases). Looked up from germline, CDR1 is LGHNA and CDR2 is YNFKEQ. The CDR3 has 15 amino acids. Trimming removed 4 bases from V and 7 bases from J, with 17 bases in between. This CDR3 reads CASSPTGGEGQPQHF. CDR3 in DNA: TGTGCCAGCAGCCCCACTGGGGGTGAAGGGCAGCCCCAGCATTTT.

This clonotype came up a few times. In nucleotides, the CDR3 is TGTGCCAGCAGTTTACGGACTAGCGGGAGGGCTACCTCCTACAATGAGCAGTTCTTC. This gives the protein CASSLRTSGRATSYNEQFF. V gene TRBV27 combines with J gene TRBJ2-1; 15 positions match TRBD2. CDR3 length: 19 residues. Germline CDR1 MNHEY, CDR2 SMNVEV (reference sequence). Trimming at V came to 2 bases and at J to 0 bases, leaving 5 bases not matched to a gene.

The rearrangement joins TRBV27 to TRBJ2-7; TRBD1 is a possible D gene (5 bases). Germline loops: CDR1 MNHEY, CDR2 SMNVEV (reference sequence). The CDR3 is 13 residues long. Trimming took off 6 bases at V and 4 bases at J, with 13 bases between the two ends. The CDR3 region has the DNA TGTGCCAGCAGAGGACACCTATTTTACGAGCAGTACTTC. This gives the protein CASRGHLFYEQYF.

This clonotype was picked up a small number of times. The chain uses TRBV29-1 and TRBJ2-1; 10 nucleotides align to TRBD2. The CDR3 totals 14 residues. Per the germline V gene, CDR1 is SQVTM and CDR2 is ANQGSEA. V trimming: 5 bases; J trimming: 6 bases; junction bases outside the gene matches: 7. The CDR3 region has the DNA TGCAGCGTTAACCGACGACTAGCGGGCAATGAGCAGTTCTTC. This gives the protein CSVNRRLAGNEQFF.

The V and J genes are TRBV7-9 and TRBJ1-1, with D perhaps TRBD1 (5 bases). Trimming removed 6 bases at V and 5 bases at J, with 16 bases between. The germline V gene encodes CDR1 SEHNR and CDR2 FQNEAQ (reference sequence). The CDR3 totals 14 residues. The CDR3 reads CASRPAPWGTEAFF. CDR3 DNA: TGTGCCAGCAGACCCGCGCCTTGGGGGACTGAAGCTTTCTTT.

This clonotype was counted between two and nine times. The chain employs TRBV30 and TRBJ1-2; 10 bases are a match to TRBD1. V was clipped by 4 bases and J by 3 bases; unmatched bases: 8. Per the germline V gene, CDR1 is GTSNPN and CDR2 is SVGIG (reference sequence). CDR3 length: 15 residues. The CDR3 region has the DNA TGTGCCTGGAACCGGGGACAGGGGAAGGACTATGGCTACACCTTC. Amino acid sequence: CAWNRGQGKDYGYTF.

The chain couples TRBV27 to TRBJ1-3; D gene ambiguous. Germline V CDR1 and CDR2: MNHEY, SMNVEV (reference sequence). The CDR3 runs to 18 residues. Trimming removed 0 bases at V and 4 bases at J, with 19 bases between. This CDR3 is CASSLSPSSSRSGNTIYF. CDR3 nucleotide sequence: TGTGCCAGCAGTTTATCGCCCAGCAGTTCCCGGTCCGGAAACACCATATATTTT.

This chain connects TRBV4-1 to TRBJ2-1, with 16 nucleotides matching TRBD2. There are 17 residues in the CDR3. The trim removed 4 bases at V and 6 bases at J, leaving 6 bases unmatched. Germline V gene lookup returns CDR1 MGHRA and CDR2 YSYEKL. The CDR3 sequence is CASSRGTSGRASNEQFF. The CDR3 bases are TGCGCCAGCAGCCGAGGGACTAGCGGGAGGGCGAGCAATGAGCAGTTCTTC.

The rearrangement links TRBV7-9 to TRBJ2-7; 8 bases agree with TRBD1. The CDR3 runs to 13 residues. Looked up from germline, CDR1 is SEHNR and CDR2 is FQNEAQ (reference sequence). V shed 5 bases and J 5 bases; nucleotides not matched to a gene: 5. The CDR3: CASSVRTGNEQYF. Here the CDR3 DNA reads TGTGCCAGCAGCGTACGGACAGGGAACGAGCAGTACTTC.

This clonotype appeared many times. The chain combines TRBV7-3 with TRBJ2-3; 9 positions match TRBD2. After removal of 2 bases from V and 4 bases from J, the junction contained 25 bases not matched to a gene. Germline values: CDR1 SGHTA, CDR2 FQGTGA. This CDR3 is built from 22 residues. CDR3 coding DNA: TGTGCCAGCAGCTTATATCCGCAACTATTAGGAATCGGCGGGGGGGCAGCAGATACGCAGTATTTT. Amino acid sequence: CASSLYPQLLGIGGGAADTQYF.

This clonotype appeared a few times. A read error may explain this, as a much larger clone is one base away. DNA of the CDR3: TGTGCCAGCAGCTCGGGACAGCGTACCTACGAGCAGTACTTC. This sequence encodes CASSSGQRTYEQYF. The V and J genes are TRBV11-2 and TRBJ2-7, with TRBD1 identical over 7 bases. The CDR3 length is 14 residues. The J segment lost 2 bases and the V segment lost 4 bases, leaving 5 bases of the junction unmatched. From germline, CDR1 is SGHAT and CDR2 FQNNGV.

There are a few counts of this clonotype. The chain carries TRBV20-1 and TRBJ2-2, with D possibly being TRBD1 (6 bases). The V gene's germline CDR1 is DFQATT and CDR2 SNEGSKA (reference sequence). The CDR3 loop spans 14 amino acids. Trimming removed 6 bases from V and 2 bases from J, with 13 bases in between. The CDR3 spells CSARGGGNTGELFF. For the CDR3, the DNA is TGCAGTGCCAGGGGCGGAGGTAACACCGGGGAGCTGTTTTTT.

This clonotype occurred a few times. J is TRBJ2-2 and V is TRBV5-4; 10 bases match TRBD2. The CDR3 is made up of 17 amino acids. V gave up 0 bases and J gave up 6 bases; unmatched junction bases: 8. Germline loops: CDR1 SGHNT, CDR2 YYREEE (reference sequence). This CDR3 is CASSLVSLAGVPGELFF. CDR3 DNA: TGTGCCAGCAGCTTGGTTTCGCTAGCGGGAGTCCCCGGGGAGCTGTTTTTT.